At least ten counts were recorded for the clone carrying this T cell receptor beta chain. The antigen is undetermined. The sample originates from a study of human T cells and chemical hapten exposure. General observations from the study: Expanded TCRs clustered into significantly more large CDR3 similarity groups than controls, the analysis revealed.

Source study methods: Between about 20,000 and 690,600 TCRs appeared in each sample, and the median stood at roughly 100,000. TCRdb re-analysed the RACE reads in MiXCR, keeping a single row per CDR3 protein. The V and J calls come from TCRdb's annotation, not from the publication. Of about 40,000 distinct CDR3 sequences in the sample, more than 8.5% are singletons; the top ten hold 14% to 15%. This sample's time point: patch test 2, 6 weeks after DPC sensitization. The treatment was: therapeutic diphenylcyclopropenone sensitization with weekly scalp DPC. Prior to each patch test being applied, blood was drawn. It was from unfractionated whole blood that total RNA was extracted. This TCR came from a woman in her forties with alopecia areata. Some clones in this sample may be carry-over from other donors' samples. Sequencing was performed on whole blood, taken in connection with sensitization to the hapten diphenylcyclopropenone (DPC).

The CDR3 nucleotides are TGTGCCAGCAGCGCGGGACAGGGGTTCGAGCAGTACTTC. Its translation is CASSAGQGFEQYF. This chain links TRBV9 with TRBJ2-7; 10 bases align to TRBD1. The trim removed 3 bases at V and 6 bases at J, leaving 3 bases unmatched. CDR1 is SGDLS, CDR2 YYNGEE, per germline. The CDR3 extends over 13 amino acids. The full variable domain, with the rest looked up from reference TRBV9 and TRBJ2-7, is DSGVTQTPKHLITATGQRVTLRCSPRSGDLSVYWYQQSLDQGLQFLIQYYNGEERAKGNILERFSAQQFPDLHSELNLSSLELGDSALYFCASSAGQGFEQYFGPGTRLTVT.